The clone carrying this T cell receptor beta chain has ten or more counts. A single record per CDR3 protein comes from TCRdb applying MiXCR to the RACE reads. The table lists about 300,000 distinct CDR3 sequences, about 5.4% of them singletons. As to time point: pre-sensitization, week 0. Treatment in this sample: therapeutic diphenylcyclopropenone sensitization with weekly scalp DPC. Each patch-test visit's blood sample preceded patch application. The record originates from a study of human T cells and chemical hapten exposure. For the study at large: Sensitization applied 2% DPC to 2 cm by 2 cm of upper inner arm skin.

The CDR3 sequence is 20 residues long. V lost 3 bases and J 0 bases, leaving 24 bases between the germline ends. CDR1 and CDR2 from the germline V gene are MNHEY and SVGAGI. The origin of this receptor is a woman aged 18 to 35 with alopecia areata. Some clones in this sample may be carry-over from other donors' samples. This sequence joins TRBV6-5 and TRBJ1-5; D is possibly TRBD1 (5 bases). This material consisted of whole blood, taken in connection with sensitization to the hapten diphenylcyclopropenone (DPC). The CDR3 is CASSYRVGLRRKFSNQPQHF. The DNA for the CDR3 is TGTGCCAGCAGTTATCGCGTGGGGCTACGTCGTAAATTTAGCAATCAGCCCCAGCATTTT.